A selection of T cell receptor beta chains follows, all from one sample in a study of Graves' ophthalmopathy and Graves' hyperthyroidism. TCRdb re-called the multiplex PCR reads with MiXCR, one entry per CDR3 protein. The data contain about 1.2 million distinct CDR3 sequences, roughly two fifths of them singletons. The material sequenced was peripheral blood or thyroid tissue (not recorded which). These receptors originate from an adult man with Graves' hyperthyroidism. CDR3s include the opening cysteine and the closing phenylalanine or tryptophan. The order of the fields is clone size, V gene, J gene, CDR3 length, D gene, CDR3 DNA, CDR3 protein. D genes are given only for firm matches. Some rows have no size entry. The others give once, few or many, or a class for an expanded clone.

clone_size: many; v_call: TRBV15; j_call: TRBJ1-5; cdr3_length: 15; d_call: .; cdr3_nt: TGTGCCACCAGCAGAGACTCACTCGGGAATCAGCCCCAGCATTTT; cdr3_aa: CATSRDSLGNQPQHF
clone_size: many; v_call: TRBV19; j_call: TRBJ2-2; cdr3_length: 15; d_call: .; cdr3_nt: TGTGCCACCTCTAATGGGCCAGGAAACACCGGGGAGCTGTTTTTT; cdr3_aa: CATSNGPGNTGELFF
clone_size: .; v_call: TRBV29-1; j_call: TRBJ1-2; cdr3_length: 10; d_call: .; cdr3_nt: TGCAGCTTGGGGACGGAGGGCTACACCTTC; cdr3_aa: CSLGTEGYTF
clone_size: many; v_call: TRBV12-3/TRBV12-4; j_call: TRBJ1-1; cdr3_length: 13; d_call: .; cdr3_nt: TGTGCCAGCAGTTTAGCGGAGGAACTTGAAGCTTTCTTT; cdr3_aa: CASSLAEELEAFF
clone_size: many; v_call: TRBV7-9; j_call: TRBJ2-7; cdr3_length: 14; d_call: TRBD1; cdr3_nt: TGTGCCAGCAGCTTACGGGGACAGGGGGACGAGCAGTACTTC; cdr3_aa: CASSLRGQGDEQYF
clone_size: .; v_call: TRBV10-3; j_call: TRBJ2-6; cdr3_length: 14; d_call: .; cdr3_nt: TGTGCCATCAGTGACCCAGCTGGGGCCAACGTCCTGACTTTC; cdr3_aa: CAISDPAGANVLTF
clone_size: .; v_call: TRBV19; j_call: TRBJ2-7; cdr3_length: 15; d_call: TRBD1; cdr3_nt: TGTGCCAGTAGTAATACAGGGGGTAGTAGCTACGAGCAGTACTTC; cdr3_aa: CASSNTGGSSYEQYF
clone_size: few; v_call: TRBV6-2/TRBV6-3; j_call: TRBJ1-2; cdr3_length: 15; d_call: .; cdr3_nt: TGTGCCAGCAGTTACTTGGCGCACACTCAGAGTGGCTACACCTTC; cdr3_aa: CASSYLAHTQSGYTF
clone_size: .; v_call: TRBV7-2; j_call: TRBJ2-7; cdr3_length: 14; d_call: .; cdr3_nt: TGTGCCAGCAGCCCAGCGGGACAGCGATACGAGCAGTACTTC; cdr3_aa: CASSPAGQRYEQYF
clone_size: few; v_call: TRBV10-3; j_call: TRBJ1-5; cdr3_length: 15; d_call: TRBD1; cdr3_nt: TGTGCCATCAGTGAATACGGACAGGGCAATCAGCCCCAGCATTTT; cdr3_aa: CAISEYGQGNQPQHF
clone_size: many; v_call: TRBV2; j_call: TRBJ1-6; cdr3_length: 15; d_call: .; cdr3_nt: TGTGCCAGCAGCCTCACGACAGTGAGCTCTTCACCCCTCCACTTT; cdr3_aa: CASSLTTVSSSPLHF
clone_size: .; v_call: TRBV7-8; j_call: TRBJ2-3; cdr3_length: 15; d_call: TRBD2; cdr3_nt: TGTGCCAGCAGGACCGTAGCGGGGGGCACAGATACGCAGTATTTT; cdr3_aa: CASRTVAGGTDTQYF
clone_size: .; v_call: TRBV6-1; j_call: TRBJ1-2; cdr3_length: 17; d_call: .; cdr3_nt: TGTGCCAGCTGTGAGCTCCACGGACAGACAAATAACTATGGCTACACCTTC; cdr3_aa: CASCELHGQTNNYGYTF
clone_size: .; v_call: TRBV7-2; j_call: TRBJ2-7; cdr3_length: 15; d_call: .; cdr3_nt: TGCGCCAGCAGCCAAGACCCACAGGGTTCCTACGAGCAGTACTTC; cdr3_aa: CASSQDPQGSYEQYF
clone_size: .; v_call: TRBV7-2; j_call: TRBJ1-5; cdr3_length: 13; d_call: .; cdr3_nt: TGTGCCAGCAGGCCACAGGTCGGACAGCCCCAGCATTTT; cdr3_aa: CASRPQVGQPQHF
clone_size: many; v_call: TRBV11-2; j_call: TRBJ1-4; cdr3_length: 14; d_call: .; cdr3_nt: TGTGCCAGCAGCTTGGACCGAGTCGATCAAAAACTGTTTTTT; cdr3_aa: CASSLDRVDQKLFF
clone_size: many; v_call: TRBV7-2; j_call: TRBJ1-2; cdr3_length: 13; d_call: .; cdr3_nt: TGTGCCAGCAGCTTAAGTCTTTGGGATGGCTACACCTTC; cdr3_aa: CASSLSLWDGYTF
clone_size: .; v_call: TRBV7-4; j_call: TRBJ2-1; cdr3_length: 15; d_call: TRBD2; cdr3_nt: TGTGCCAGCAGCTCTGGGGCTAGCGGGTACAATGAGCAGTTCTTC; cdr3_aa: CASSSGASGYNEQFF
clone_size: many; v_call: TRBV5-6; j_call: TRBJ2-5; cdr3_length: 16; d_call: TRBD2; cdr3_nt: TGTGCCAGCACGCGCGGGGGGGGGCCTCACCAAGAGACCCAGTACTTC; cdr3_aa: CASTRGGGPHQETQYF
clone_size: many; v_call: TRBV24-1; j_call: TRBJ2-5; cdr3_length: 17; d_call: TRBD2; cdr3_nt: TGTGCCACCAGTGATTTGGGACTAGCGGGAGGACGGGAGACCCAGTACTTC; cdr3_aa: CATSDLGLAGGRETQYF
clone_size: few; v_call: TRBV28; j_call: TRBJ2-7; cdr3_length: 14; d_call: TRBD1; cdr3_nt: TGTGCCAGCAGTTCGGGACAGTCCGTCTCCGAGCAGTACTTC; cdr3_aa: CASSSGQSVSEQYF
clone_size: few; v_call: TRBV6-5; j_call: TRBJ1-2; cdr3_length: 17; d_call: .; cdr3_nt: TGTGCCAGCAGTCGTCAGCTAGCGGGGGACATCGACTATGGCTACACCTTC; cdr3_aa: CASSRQLAGDIDYGYTF
clone_size: .; v_call: TRBV7-9; j_call: TRBJ2-2; cdr3_length: 15; d_call: .; cdr3_nt: TGCGCCAGCAGCCAACACGTACAGGGCACCGGGGAGCTGTTTTTT; cdr3_aa: CASSQHVQGTGELFF
clone_size: many; v_call: TRBV9; j_call: TRBJ1-3; cdr3_length: 15; d_call: .; cdr3_nt: TGTGCCAGCAGCGCGACGGGGGACTCTGGAAACACCATATATTTT; cdr3_aa: CASSATGDSGNTIYF
clone_size: .; v_call: TRBV20-1; j_call: TRBJ1-2; cdr3_length: 15; d_call: .; cdr3_nt: TGCAGTGCTAGAGTTGAAGGGTCAGCTAACTATGGCTACACCTTC; cdr3_aa: CSARVEGSANYGYTF
clone_size: .; v_call: TRBV7-9; j_call: TRBJ2-6; cdr3_length: 19; d_call: .; cdr3_nt: TGTGCCAGCAGCCCCCGAACGCCTCCGAGGATCTCTGGGGCCAACGTCCTGACTTTC; cdr3_aa: CASSPRTPPRISGANVLTF
clone_size: few; v_call: TRBV6-6; j_call: TRBJ1-1; cdr3_length: 15; d_call: .; cdr3_nt: TGTGCCAGCAGTTACCCCAGCCGTTTGGGTCCTGAAGCTTTCTTT; cdr3_aa: CASSYPSRLGPEAFF
clone_size: few; v_call: TRBV10-3; j_call: TRBJ2-5; cdr3_length: 15; d_call: .; cdr3_nt: TGTGCCAGCAGTTACTTGATCCGGGACCAAGAGACCCAGTACTTC; cdr3_aa: CASSYLIRDQETQYF
clone_size: many; v_call: TRBV24-1; j_call: TRBJ1-5; cdr3_length: 15; d_call: .; cdr3_nt: TGTGCCACCAGTGGGAGCGGATATAGCAATCAGCCCCAGCATTTT; cdr3_aa: CATSGSGYSNQPQHF
clone_size: few; v_call: TRBV4-1; j_call: TRBJ1-5; cdr3_length: 14; d_call: .; cdr3_nt: TGCGCCAGCAGCCAAGAGGGGGAGAACCAGCCCCAGCATTTT; cdr3_aa: CASSQEGENQPQHF
clone_size: once; v_call: TRBV5-6; j_call: TRBJ2-7; cdr3_length: 16; d_call: .; cdr3_nt: TGTGCCAGCAGCTTCCAGACTATCGGGGCATCCTACGAGCAGTACTTC; cdr3_aa: CASSFQTIGASYEQYF
clone_size: many; v_call: TRBV4-1; j_call: TRBJ1-1; cdr3_length: 14; d_call: .; cdr3_nt: TGCGCCAGCAGCCAGGAACAGGGTGGTACTGAAGCTTTCTTT; cdr3_aa: CASSQEQGGTEAFF
clone_size: .; v_call: TRBV2; j_call: TRBJ2-5; cdr3_length: 14; d_call: .; cdr3_nt: TGTGCCAGCAGCAAGCAGGGGATCCAAGAGACCCAGTACTTC; cdr3_aa: CASSKQGIQETQYF
clone_size: .; v_call: TRBV6-1; j_call: TRBJ1-4; cdr3_length: 16; d_call: TRBD1; cdr3_nt: TGTGCCAGCAGCCAAAACCCGGGACAGGGTGGTGAAAAACTGTTTTTT; cdr3_aa: CASSQNPGQGGEKLFF
clone_size: few; v_call: TRBV5-4; j_call: TRBJ2-7; cdr3_length: 15; d_call: .; cdr3_nt: TGTGCCAGCAGCTTGGGAGGGGTAGAGAAGGGCGAGCAGTACTTC; cdr3_aa: CASSLGGVEKGEQYF